This is a list of T cell receptor beta chains from one sample in a study of control samples from healthy donors and cancer patients. Some clones are missing from TCRdb's copy, which holds only in-frame ones; the method was immunoSEQ multiplex PCR. The data contain about 270,000 clones, approximately 80% of them singletons. Sequenced input: PBMCs. These receptors came from a woman aged 60 to 75 with lung cancer. The CDR3 runs from the conserved cysteine through the conserved F or W. A D gene is named only where the DNA matches it firmly. Clone size is stated in some rows and not others, as once, few, many or a class when expanded.

size	D	J	length	V	DNA	CDR3
NA	NA	TRBJ2-7	12	TRBV5-6	TGTGCCAGCAGCCATGGGACCTACGAGCAGTACTTC	CASSHGTYEQYF
NA	TRBD2	TRBJ2-7	15	TRBV27	TGTGCCAGCAGTCCGCAGCGGGATGGGACCTCGGAGCAGTACTTC	CASSPQRDGTSEQYF
NA	NA	TRBJ1-2	13	TRBV6-1	TGTGCCAGCAGTGAAGGGAGGGTGACGGGCTACACCTTC	CASSEGRVTGYTF
NA	NA	TRBJ2-3	15	TRBV19	TGTGCCAGTAGTACTCCCGGACGGATCACAGATACGCAGTATTTT	CASSTPGRITDTQYF
NA	NA	TRBJ2-1	15	TRBV2	TGTGCCAGCAGTGAACTAGGGTCCTCCTACAATGAGCAGTTCTTC	CASSELGSSYNEQFF
few	NA	TRBJ1-2	15	TRBV5-1	TGCGCCAGCAGCTTGGAGCCGGCGTATAACTATGGCTACACCTTC	CASSLEPAYNYGYTF
NA	NA	TRBJ1-2	12	TRBV9	TGTGCCAGCAGCGTTGATGGGGATGGCTACACCTTC	CASSVDGDGYTF
NA	NA	TRBJ1-4	16	TRBV19	TGTGCCAGTAGTATTGGGCAGGGAGAAACTAATGAAAAACTGTTTTTT	CASSIGQGETNEKLFF
once	TRBD1	TRBJ1-1	14	TRBV5-1	TGCGCCAGCAGCTTGGTTTCAGGGGGCACTGAAGCTTTCTTT	CASSLVSGGTEAFF
NA	NA	TRBJ1-2	16	TRBV5-1	TGCGCCAGCAGCTCGTTCCAGGACGCCGGGAGGGGAGGCTACACCTTC	CASSSFQDAGRGGYTF
NA	NA	TRBJ1-5	16	TRBV19	TGTGCCAGTAGTAAAGGTAACCCATATAGCAATCAGCCCCAGCATTTT	CASSKGNPYSNQPQHF
NA	TRBD2	TRBJ2-5	15	TRBV11-1	TGTGCCAGCAGCTCCGGGACTAGCGGGGTAGAGACCCAGTACTTC	CASSSGTSGVETQYF
NA	TRBD1	TRBJ2-7	14	TRBV7-8	TGTGCCAGCAGCTTAACAGGGGGCTTATACGAGCAGTACTTC	CASSLTGGLYEQYF
NA	NA	TRBJ1-1	12	TRBV5-1	TGCGCCAGCAGATTTGGGGACACTGAAGCTTTCTTT	CASRFGDTEAFF
NA	TRBD1	TRBJ2-2	15	TRBV5-1	TGCGCCAGCAGGCCGGGACAGGGGAACACCGGGGAGCTGTTTTTT	CASRPGQGNTGELFF
NA	NA	TRBJ1-5	15	TRBV18	TGTGCCAGCTCACAAGATACGTATAGCAATCAGCCCCAGCATTTT	CASSQDTYSNQPQHF
NA	TRBD1	TRBJ2-7	15	TRBV5-1	TGCGCCAGCAGCTCAGGTCCGGGACAGGGACGCGAGCAGTACTTC	CASSSGPGQGREQYF
NA	NA	TRBJ1-3	16	TRBV9	TGTGCCAGCAGCGTAGGGGGTCGGGCAACTGGAAACACCATATATTTT	CASSVGGRATGNTIYF
few	TRBD2	TRBJ2-5	17	TRBV6-2/TRBV6-3	TGTGCCAGCAGTTATCAACAGGGACTAGCGGGTCAAGAGACCCAGTACTTC	CASSYQQGLAGQETQYF
NA	TRBD2	TRBJ2-7	13	TRBV3-1/TRBV3-2	TGTGCCAGCAGCCAAAATGGGCTAGCGGGGGTGAACTTC	CASSQNGLAGVNF
NA	NA	TRBJ1-1	14	TRBV5-1	TGCGCCAGCAGCGATGTCACAGGGCCGCGCGTAGCTTTCTTT	CASSDVTGPRVAFF
few	NA	TRBJ2-1	15	TRBV6-6	TGTGCCAGCACACGAGTGCGGGGTTGGTACAATGAGCAGTTCTTC	CASTRVRGWYNEQFF
NA	NA	TRBJ1-6	15	TRBV9	TGTGCCAGCAGCCTAAGTCCGGACATCAATTCACCCCTCCACTTT	CASSLSPDINSPLHF
NA	TRBD1	TRBJ2-3	16	TRBV9	TGTGCCAGCAGCCCGCGACAGGGAAGGTTTACAGATACGCAGTATTTT	CASSPRQGRFTDTQYF
few	NA	TRBJ1-2	12	TRBV7-2	TGTGCCAGCAGCTCGGGAAGCTATGGCTACACCTTC	CASSSGSYGYTF
NA	NA	TRBJ1-2	14	TRBV6-5	TGTGCCAGCAGTTACAGACAGCGAAACTATGGCTACACCTTC	CASSYRQRNYGYTF
NA	TRBD2	TRBJ2-7	15	TRBV5-8	TGTGCCAGCAGCCTCGGGACTAGCGGCTTCTACGAGCAGTACTTC	CASSLGTSGFYEQYF
NA	NA	TRBJ2-5	12	TRBV5-1	TGCGCCAGCAGCTTGCTGGGAGAGACCCAGTACTTC	CASSLLGETQYF